The 4 T cell receptor beta chains below were found in one sample sequenced in a study of T cell responses to AZD1222 COVID-19 vaccine. Assay used: immunoSEQ multiplex PCR; TCRdb lists only in-frame clones, some missing. The sample consists of around 88,000 clones, around 88% of them appearing once. Sequenced here: peripheral blood, sampled on day 0 of MenACWY control vaccination. The receptor set was obtained from an adult in good health.

The chain joins TRBV21-1 to TRBJ1-2. TRBV21-1 is a recognized pseudogene. This CDR3 contains 21 residues. The CDR3 loop reads CASSKGKNVVWGADPGYGYTF. The CDR3 coding sequence is TGTGCCAGCAGCAAAGGTAAAAACGTTGTGTGGGGAGCGGACCCAGGATATGGCTACACCTTC.

This clone was recorded only once. The chain has TRBV6-6 and TRBJ2-3; tentatively, D is TRBD1 (6 bases). The germline V gene encodes CDR1 MNHNY and CDR2 SVGAGI (reference sequence). The CDR3 covers 16 residues. Trimming cost V 6 bases and J 2 bases, with 18 bases left between them. The CDR3, as DNA: TGTGCCAGCAGGATGGGCCGGGACACCTACACAGATACGCAGTATTTT. This gives the protein CASRMGRDTYTDTQYF.

The chain recombines TRBV4-3 with TRBJ2-2; D uncertain. Trimming took off 0 bases at V and 0 bases at J, with 11 bases between the two ends. The CDR3 runs to 17 residues. In germline, CDR1 is LGHNA, CDR2 YSLEER. CDR3 nucleotides: TGCGCCAGCAGCCAAGACCGAGGCAGTGCGAACACCGGGGAGCTGTTTTTT. Translating gives CASSQDRGSANTGELFF.

The rearrangement joins TRBV5-5 to TRBJ1-5; D is unclear. The CDR3 is 15 residues long. Germline V CDR1 and CDR2: SGHKS, YYEKEE (reference sequence). V dropped 4 bases and J dropped 0 bases, with 11 bases sitting between them. The CDR3 reads CASSPAGHSNQPQHF. DNA for the CDR3: TGTGCCAGCAGCCCCGCCGGCCATAGCAATCAGCCCCAGCATTTT.